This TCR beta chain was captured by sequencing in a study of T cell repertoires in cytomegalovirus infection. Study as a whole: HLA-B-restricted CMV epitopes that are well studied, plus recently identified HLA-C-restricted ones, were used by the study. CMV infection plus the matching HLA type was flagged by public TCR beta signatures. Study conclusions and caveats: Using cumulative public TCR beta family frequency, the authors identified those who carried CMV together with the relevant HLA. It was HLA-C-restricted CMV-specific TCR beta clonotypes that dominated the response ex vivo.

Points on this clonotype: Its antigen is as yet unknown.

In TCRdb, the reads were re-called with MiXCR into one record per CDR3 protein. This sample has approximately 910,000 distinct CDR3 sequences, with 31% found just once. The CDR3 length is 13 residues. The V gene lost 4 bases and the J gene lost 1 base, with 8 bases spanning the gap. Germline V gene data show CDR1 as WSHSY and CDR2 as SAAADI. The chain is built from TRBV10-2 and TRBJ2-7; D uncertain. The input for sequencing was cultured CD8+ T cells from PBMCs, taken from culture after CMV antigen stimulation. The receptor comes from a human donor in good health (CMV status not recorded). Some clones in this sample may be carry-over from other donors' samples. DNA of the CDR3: TGCGCCAGCAGTGTAAGTTTTTCCTACGAGCAGTACTTC. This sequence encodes CASSVSFSYEQYF.